Below, one T cell receptor beta chain is given with its context. Per germline, CDR1 MNHEY and CDR2 SVGAGI. The CDR3 is 15 amino acids. The junction had 4 bases not matched to a gene; V was cut back by 6 bases and J by 0 bases. These data are taken from a study of T cell changes during pregnancy in multiple sclerosis. Assay: immunoSEQ multiplex PCR; the TCRdb copy retains only in-frame clones and omits some. The data show around 95,000 clones, about 90% seen once. This receptor was obtained from a female donor in good health, enrolled as a control in a pregnancy study. The chain has TRBV6-5 and TRBJ2-3, with 9 bases identical to TRBD1. The sequencing used peripheral blood, collected after pregnancy. The CDR3 coding sequence is TGTGCCAGCAGCTCCGGGACAGGGAGCACAGATACGCAGTATTTT. Protein: CASSSGTGSTDTQYF.